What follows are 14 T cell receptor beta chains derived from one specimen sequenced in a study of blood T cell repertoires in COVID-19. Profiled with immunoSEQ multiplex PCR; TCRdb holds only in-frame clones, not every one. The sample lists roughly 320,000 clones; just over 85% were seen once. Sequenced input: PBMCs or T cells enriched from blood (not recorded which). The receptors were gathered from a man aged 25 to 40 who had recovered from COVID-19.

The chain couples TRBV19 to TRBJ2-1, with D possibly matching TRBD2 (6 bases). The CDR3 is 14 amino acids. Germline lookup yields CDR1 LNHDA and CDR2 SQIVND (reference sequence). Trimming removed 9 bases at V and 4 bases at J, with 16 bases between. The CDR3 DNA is TGTGCCAGCGCCATAAGCGGGTATTACAATGAGCAGTTCTTC. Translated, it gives CASAISGYYNEQFF.

The CDR3 DNA sequence: TGTGCCAGCAGCGGAGGGAGGCAGGGCTACGAGCAGTACTTC. As protein: CASSGGRQGYEQYF. This chain joins TRBV3-1 (or the pseudogene TRBV3-2) and TRBJ2-7, with D maybe TRBD2 (6 bases). Per germline, CDR1 LGHDT and CDR2 YNNKEL (reference sequence). V lost 5 bases, J lost 3 bases, and 14 bases lay in between. The CDR3 sequence is 14 residues long.

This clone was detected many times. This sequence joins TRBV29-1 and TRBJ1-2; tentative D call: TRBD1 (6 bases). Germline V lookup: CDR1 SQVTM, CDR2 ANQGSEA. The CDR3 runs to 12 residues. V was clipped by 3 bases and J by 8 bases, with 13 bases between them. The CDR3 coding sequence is TGCAGCGTTGAGGACAGCGCGCGAGGCTACACCTTC. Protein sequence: CSVEDSARGYTF.

CDR3 residues: CASSPIQGPTREQFF. As DNA, the CDR3 is TGTGCCAGCAGCCCTATCCAGGGGCCTACGCGTGAGCAGTTCTTC. The chain combines TRBV14 with TRBJ2-1, with a possible D match to TRBD1 (6 bases). V gave up 4 bases and J gave up 9 bases, with 19 bases separating them. The CDR3 has 15 residues. CDR1 SGHDN and CDR2 FVKESK come from the germline V gene.

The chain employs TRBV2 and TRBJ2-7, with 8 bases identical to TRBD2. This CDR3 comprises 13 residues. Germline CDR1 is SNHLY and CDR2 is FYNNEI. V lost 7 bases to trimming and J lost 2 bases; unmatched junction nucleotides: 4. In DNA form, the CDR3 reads TGTGCCAGCAATACACTAGCGGCCTACGAGCAGTACTTC. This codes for CASNTLAAYEQYF. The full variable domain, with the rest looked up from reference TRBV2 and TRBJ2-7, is EPEVTQTPSHQVTQMGQEVILRCVPISNHLYFYWYRQILGQKVEFLVSFYNNEISEKSEIFDDQFSVERPDGSNFTLKIRSTKLEDSAMYFCASNTLAAYEQYFGPGTRLTVT.

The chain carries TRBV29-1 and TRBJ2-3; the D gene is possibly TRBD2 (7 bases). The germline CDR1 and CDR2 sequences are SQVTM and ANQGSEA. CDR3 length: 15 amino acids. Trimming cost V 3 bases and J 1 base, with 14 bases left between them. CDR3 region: CSVDAHGGRTDTQYF. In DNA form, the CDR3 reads TGCAGCGTTGACGCACACGGGGGGCGCACAGATACGCAGTATTTT.

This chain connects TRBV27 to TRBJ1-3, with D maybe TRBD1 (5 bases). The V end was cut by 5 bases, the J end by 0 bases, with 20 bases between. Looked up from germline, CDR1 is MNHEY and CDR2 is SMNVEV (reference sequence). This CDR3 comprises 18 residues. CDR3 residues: CASSPGQGQALSGNTIYF. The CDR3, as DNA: TGTGCCAGCAGTCCAGGCCAGGGTCAGGCGCTCTCTGGAAACACCATATATTTT.

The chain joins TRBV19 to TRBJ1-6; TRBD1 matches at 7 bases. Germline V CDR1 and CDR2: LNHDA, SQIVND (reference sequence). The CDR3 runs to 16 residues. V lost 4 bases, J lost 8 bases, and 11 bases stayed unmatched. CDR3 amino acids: CASSTGTARNDSPLHF. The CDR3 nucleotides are TGTGCCAGTAGTACCGGGACAGCCCGTAATGATTCACCCCTCCACTTT.

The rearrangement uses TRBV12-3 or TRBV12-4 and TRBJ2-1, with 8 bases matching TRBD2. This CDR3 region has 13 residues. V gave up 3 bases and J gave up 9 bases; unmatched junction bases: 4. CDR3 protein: CASSFLAGGEQFF. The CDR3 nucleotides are TGTGCCAGCAGTTTTTTGGCGGGAGGTGAGCAGTTCTTC.

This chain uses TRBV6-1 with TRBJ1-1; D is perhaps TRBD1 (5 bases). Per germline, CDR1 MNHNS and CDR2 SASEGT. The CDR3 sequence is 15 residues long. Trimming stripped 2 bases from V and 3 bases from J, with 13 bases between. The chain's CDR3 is CASSEYQGKYTEAFF. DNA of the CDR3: TGTGCCAGCAGTGAATATCAGGGAAAGTACACTGAAGCTTTCTTT.

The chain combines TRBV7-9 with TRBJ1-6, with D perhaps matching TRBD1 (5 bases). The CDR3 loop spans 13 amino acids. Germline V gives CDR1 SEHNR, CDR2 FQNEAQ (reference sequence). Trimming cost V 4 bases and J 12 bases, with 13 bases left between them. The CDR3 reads CASSSDIGVPLHF. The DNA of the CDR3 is TGTGCCAGCAGCTCCGATATAGGGGTACCCCTCCACTTT. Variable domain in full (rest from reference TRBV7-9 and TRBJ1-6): DTGVSQNPRHKITKRGQNVTFRCDPISEHNRLYWYRQTLGQGPEFLTYFQNEAQLEKSRLLSDRFSAERPKGSFSTLEIQRTEQGDSAMYLCASSSDIGVPLHFGNGTRLTVT.

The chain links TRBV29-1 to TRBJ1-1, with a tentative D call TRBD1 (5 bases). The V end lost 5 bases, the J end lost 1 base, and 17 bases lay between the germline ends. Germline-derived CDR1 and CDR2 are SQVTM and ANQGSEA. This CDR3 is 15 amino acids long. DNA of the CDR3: TGCAGCGTTCACCCAGGCGGCAGGGCGAACACTGAAGCTTTCTTT. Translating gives CSVHPGGRANTEAFF.

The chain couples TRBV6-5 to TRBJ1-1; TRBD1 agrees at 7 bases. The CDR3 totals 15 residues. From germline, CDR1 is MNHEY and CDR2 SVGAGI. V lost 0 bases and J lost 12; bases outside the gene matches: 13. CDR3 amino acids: CASSYSPYGGGGTFF. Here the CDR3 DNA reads TGTGCCAGCAGTTACTCCCCTTATGGAGGGGGCGGGACTTTCTTT.

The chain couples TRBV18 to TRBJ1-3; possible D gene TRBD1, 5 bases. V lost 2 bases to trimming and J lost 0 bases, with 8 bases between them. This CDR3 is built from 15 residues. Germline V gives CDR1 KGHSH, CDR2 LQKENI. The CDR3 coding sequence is TGTGCCAGCTCACCAGCGCAGGGCTCTGGAAACACCATATATTTT. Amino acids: CASSPAQGSGNTIYF.